The rows below give T cell receptor beta chains drawn from one sample of a study of T cell responses to AZD1222 COVID-19 vaccine. Some clones are missing from TCRdb's copy, which holds only in-frame ones; the method was immunoSEQ multiplex PCR. Counted here are roughly 100,000 clones, around 90% occurring once; the ten biggest clones make up about 5.4%. The sequencing used peripheral blood, collected on day 0 of AZD1222 vaccination. The source is an adult in good health. The CDR3 runs from the conserved cysteine through the conserved F or W. The order of the fields is CDR3 length, clone size, J gene, V gene, CDR3 protein. Expanded clones are given a class, and other clones once, few, many or no size at all.

12 NA TRBJ2-5 TRBV5-5 CASSFWMETQYF
13 NA TRBJ1-2 TRBV28 CASSLGDWDGYTF
16 NA TRBJ1-4 TRBV7-2 CASSLRQAATNEKLFF
15 NA TRBJ1-1 TRBV6-4 CASRLDRGGNTEAFF
15 NA TRBJ2-7 TRBV27 CASTRLAGGIYEQYF
14 NA TRBJ1-2 TRBV24-1 CATSDFGQHYGYTF
11 NA TRBJ2-2 TRBV19 CASSISGELFF
15 NA TRBJ2-7 TRBV7-3 CASSLTGGFGDEQYF
13 NA TRBJ1-1 TRBV7-9 CASSLGGWTEAFF
16 few TRBJ2-7 TRBV4-1 CASSQATSGSPYEQYF
14 NA TRBJ1-1 TRBV19 CASREAGGGTEAFF
15 NA TRBJ2-7 TRBV12-1 CASSRRGGAWNEQYF
12 NA TRBJ1-1 TRBV12-3/TRBV12-4 CASRSGQREAFF
13 NA TRBJ2-6 TRBV3-1/TRBV3-2 CASNLQGANVLTF
17 once TRBJ1-3 TRBV5-1 CASSLSRTSSSGNTIYF
17 NA TRBJ2-3 TRBV28 CASSSLAVGGFTDTQYF
15 NA TRBJ1-4 TRBV6-5 CASRIYWEGGEKLFF
14 NA TRBJ2-7 TRBV7-9 CASSLTGLGNEQYF
13 once TRBJ2-2 TRBV11-2 CASREQGFGELFF
18 NA TRBJ2-1 TRBV21-1 CASSTHRGDRGGIGEQFF
15 NA TRBJ2-1 TRBV7-2 CASSVASGLYNEQFF
16 NA TRBJ2-1 TRBV19 CASSLQGVSSYNEQFF
13 NA TRBJ1-1 TRBV11-3 CASSSDRGPEAFF
15 NA TRBJ2-5 TRBV6-6 CASSWPGQGRETQYF
17 NA TRBJ2-4 TRBV10-3 CAISDRVRGGSGNIQYF
19 NA TRBJ2-3 TRBV21-1 CASSLDRGILAGSTDTQYF
18 NA TRBJ2-2 TRBV7-2 CASSLGTSGSIHTGELFF
19 NA TRBJ2-6 TRBV23-1 CASSQRVEPSVSGANVLTF
14 NA TRBJ2-7 TRBV27 CATLGNGSAYEQYF
13 NA TRBJ2-5 TRBV6-5 CASKDRSKETQYF
11 NA TRBJ2-5 TRBV20-1 CSPLYQETQYF
16 NA TRBJ2-3 TRBV11-2 CASSLLSGAHTDTQYF
13 NA TRBJ2-5 TRBV6-6 CASVARGEETQYF
18 NA TRBJ2-5 TRBV5-1 CASSLAAWGTSGQETQYF
16 NA TRBJ2-2 TRBV14 CASSLIATGSTGELFF
15 NA TRBJ1-2 TRBV6-5 CASIDPGDGNYGYTF
16 once TRBJ2-3 TRBV7-9 CASSSGLAGGIDTQYF
16 NA TRBJ2-1 TRBV6-5 CASSYSETGGTNEQFF
11 NA TRBJ2-7 TRBV18 CASSPGHEQYF
11 NA TRBJ1-2 TRBV30 CAWSVPRGYTF
16 NA TRBJ1-5 TRBV28 CASSPRGTRNNQPQHF
14 NA TRBJ1-2 TRBV19 CASSRTGYGDGYTF
14 NA TRBJ1-1 TRBV6-5 CASRDREGSTEAFF
16 once TRBJ1-1 TRBV4-3 CASSQEFGAAQAEAFF
14 NA TRBJ1-5 TRBV6-6 CASRTPGRNQPQHF
11 NA TRBJ2-7 TRBV28 CASSLTGEQYF
16 NA TRBJ2-5 TRBV27 CASSRGVGSPQETQYF
12 NA TRBJ2-7 TRBV10-2 CASRSGLYEQYF